This T cell receptor (beta chain) appears in the sequencing data of a study of metastatic and nonmetastatic thyroid tumors. Study at large: Repertoires from blood and tumor or nodule tissue of malignant and benign thyroid patients were compared.

With 4 bases clipped from V and 9 bases from J, the junction kept 11 bases outside the gene matches. Per the germline V gene, CDR1 is LGHDT and CDR2 is YNNKEL (reference sequence). This CDR3 region has 15 residues. This clone was counted only a few times. Each patient went into thyroid surgery without having received any treatment. Authors' methods: CDR3 was compared across clinicopathological groups, and the resulting differences were used to build a distant-metastasis classifier for papillary thyroid cancer. TCRdb reassembled clones from the PCR reads with MiXCR. These V and J calls are TCRdb output, not the study's own analysis. The profile shows just over 14,000 clones, around 4% of them singletons.

This sequence originates from a female donor with papillary thyroid cancer or a benign thyroid nodule (not recorded which). Some clones in this sample may be carry-over from other donors' samples. The material sequenced was tumor tissue. V gene TRBV3-1 combines with J gene TRBJ2-1; TRBD2 matches at 8 bases. The CDR3, as DNA: TGTGCCAGCAGCCCCAGAGCGGGAGCTGGCGGTGAGCAGTTCTTC. Protein sequence: CASSPRAGAGGEQFF.